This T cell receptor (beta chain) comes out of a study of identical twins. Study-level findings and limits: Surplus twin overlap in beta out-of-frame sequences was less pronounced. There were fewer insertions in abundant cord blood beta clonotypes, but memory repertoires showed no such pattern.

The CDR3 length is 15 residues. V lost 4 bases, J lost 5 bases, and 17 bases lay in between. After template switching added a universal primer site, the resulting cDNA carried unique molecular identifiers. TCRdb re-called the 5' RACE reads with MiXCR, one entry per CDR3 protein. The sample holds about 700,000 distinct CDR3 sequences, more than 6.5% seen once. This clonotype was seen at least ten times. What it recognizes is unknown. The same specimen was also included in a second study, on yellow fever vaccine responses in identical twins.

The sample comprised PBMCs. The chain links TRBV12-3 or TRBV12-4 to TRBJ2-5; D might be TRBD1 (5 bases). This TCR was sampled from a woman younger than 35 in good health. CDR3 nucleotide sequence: TGTGCCAGCAGTTCTCGACAGAATTACCCCGAGACCCAGTACTTC. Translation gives CASSSRQNYPETQYF.